The source of this TCR beta chain is a study of T cell clones after liver transplantation. Study information: Post-transplant blood was tracked for graft-donor-reactive T cell clones identified in a pre-transplant mixed lymphocyte reaction.

Regarding this clone: Its antigen remains unidentified.

The table came from immunoSEQ multiplex PCR; TCRdb's copy has only in-frame clones and leaves some out. Among 65,000 to 80,000 clones listed, 80% were seen once. General study results and limits: In a couple of subjects, few donor cells limited the measurable donor-reactive repertoire.

The germline CDR1 and CDR2 sequences are MDHEN and SYDVKM. This CDR3 comprises 16 residues. V trimming: 7 bases; J trimming: 5 bases; junction bases outside the gene matches: 12. The chain has TRBV28 and TRBJ1-5; 9 bases fit TRBD1. This receptor was identified in a human donor who received a liver transplant. Specimen: CD4+ T cells from blood, collected before liver transplant. The CDR3 DNA follows: TGTGCCAGCACGAGCCACCGGACAGGGGTCCATCAGCCCCAGCATTTT. As protein: CASTSHRTGVHQPQHF.